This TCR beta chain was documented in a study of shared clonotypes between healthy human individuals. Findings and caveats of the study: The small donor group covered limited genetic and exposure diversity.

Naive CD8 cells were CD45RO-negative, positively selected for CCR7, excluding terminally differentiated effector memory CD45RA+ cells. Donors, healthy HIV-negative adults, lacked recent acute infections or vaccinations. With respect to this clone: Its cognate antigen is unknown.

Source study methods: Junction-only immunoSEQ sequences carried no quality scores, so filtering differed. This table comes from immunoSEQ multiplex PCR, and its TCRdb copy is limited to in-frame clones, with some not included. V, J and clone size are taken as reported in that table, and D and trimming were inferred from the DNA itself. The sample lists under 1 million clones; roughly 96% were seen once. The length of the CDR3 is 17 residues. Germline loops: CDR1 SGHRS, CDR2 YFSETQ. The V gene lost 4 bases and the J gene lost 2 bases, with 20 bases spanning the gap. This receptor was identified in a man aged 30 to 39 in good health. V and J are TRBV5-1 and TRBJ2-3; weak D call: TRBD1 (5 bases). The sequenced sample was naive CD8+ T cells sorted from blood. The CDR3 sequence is CASSAETEQHATDTQYF. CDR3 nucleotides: TGCGCCAGCAGCGCCGAGACAGAGCAACATGCCACAGATACGCAGTATTTT.